Listed here is a single TCR beta chain. No antigen is known for it. In the same sample, other DNA sequences code for this CDR3. V was shortened by 0 bases and J by 0 bases, with 9 bases between the two germline ends. CDR3 length: 15 residues. CDR1 is SGHRS, CDR2 YFSETQ, per germline. How the authors handled the data: Junction-only sequences without quality scores came from ImmunoSEQ, so filtering differed. The repertoire was sequenced with immunoSEQ multiplex PCR; TCRdb's copy has only in-frame clones and lacks some. Clone size and the V and J calls come from that table; the DNA yielded D and trimming. The data show some 1.5 million clones, 95% to 99% seen once. This specimen belongs to a study of shared clonotypes between healthy human individuals. Overall study findings and caveats: It was the non-shared clonotypes that had lower generation probabilities than clonotypes shared by all four donors.

The chain links TRBV5-1 to TRBJ1-1, with no clear D. What was sequenced was naive CD4+ T cells sorted from blood. Noted subset: CD45RA+ positively selected. The receptor's source is a man aged 25 to 40 in good health. For the CDR3, the DNA is TGCGCCAGCAGCTTGGTGGGCACAATGAACACTGAAGCTTTCTTT. This sequence encodes CASSLVGTMNTEAFF. The whole variable domain, remainder taken from reference TRBV5-1 and TRBJ1-1, is KAGVTQTPRYLIKTRGQQVTLSCSPISGHRSVSWYQQTPGQGLQFLFEYFSETQRNKGNFPGRFSGRQFSNSRSEMNVSTLELGDSALYLCASSLVGTMNTEAFFGQGTRLTVV.